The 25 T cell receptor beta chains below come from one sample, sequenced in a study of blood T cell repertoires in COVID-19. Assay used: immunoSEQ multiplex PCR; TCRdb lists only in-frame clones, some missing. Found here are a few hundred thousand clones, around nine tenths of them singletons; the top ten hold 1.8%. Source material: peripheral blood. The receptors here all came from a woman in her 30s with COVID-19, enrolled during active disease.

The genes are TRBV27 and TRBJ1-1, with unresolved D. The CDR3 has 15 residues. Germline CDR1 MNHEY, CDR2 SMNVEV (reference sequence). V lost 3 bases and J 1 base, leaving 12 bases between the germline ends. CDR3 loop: CASSFIELRNTEAFF. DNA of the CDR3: TGTGCCAGCAGTTTTATTGAATTGCGGAACACTGAAGCTTTCTTT.

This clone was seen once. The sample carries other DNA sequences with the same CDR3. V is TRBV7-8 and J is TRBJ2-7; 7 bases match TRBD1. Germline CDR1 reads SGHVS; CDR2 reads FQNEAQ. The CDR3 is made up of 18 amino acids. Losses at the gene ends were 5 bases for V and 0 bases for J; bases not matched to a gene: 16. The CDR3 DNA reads TGTGCCAGCAGCGTGAACCGGAACAGGGGAATAAACTCCTACGAGCAGTACGTC. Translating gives CASSVNRNRGINSYEQYV.

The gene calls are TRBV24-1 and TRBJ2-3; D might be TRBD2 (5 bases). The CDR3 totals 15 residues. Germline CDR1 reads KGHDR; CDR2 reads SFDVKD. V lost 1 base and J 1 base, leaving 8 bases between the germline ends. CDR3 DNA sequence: TGTGCCACCAGTGATTTAGGCGGGCGCACAGATACGCAGTATTTT. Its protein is CATSDLGGRTDTQYF.

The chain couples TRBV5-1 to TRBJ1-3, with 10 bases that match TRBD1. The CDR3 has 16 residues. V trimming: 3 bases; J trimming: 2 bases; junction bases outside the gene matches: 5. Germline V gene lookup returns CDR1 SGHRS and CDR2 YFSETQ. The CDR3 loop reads CASSSDGQGAGNTIYF. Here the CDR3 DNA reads TGCGCCAGCAGCTCTGATGGACAGGGGGCTGGAAACACCATATATTTT.

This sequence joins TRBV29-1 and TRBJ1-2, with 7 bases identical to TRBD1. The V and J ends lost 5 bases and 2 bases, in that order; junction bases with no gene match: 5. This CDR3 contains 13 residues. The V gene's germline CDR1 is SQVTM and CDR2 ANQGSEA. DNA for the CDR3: TGCAGCGTTCTCCTGGGACAGAACTATGGCTACACCTTC. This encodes CSVLLGQNYGYTF.

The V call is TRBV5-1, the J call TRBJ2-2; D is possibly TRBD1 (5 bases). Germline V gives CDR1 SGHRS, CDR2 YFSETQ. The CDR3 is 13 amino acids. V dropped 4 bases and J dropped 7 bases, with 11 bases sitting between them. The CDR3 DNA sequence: TGCGCCAGCAGCGGGTGGGGCATCGGGGAGCTGTTTTTT. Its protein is CASSGWGIGELFF. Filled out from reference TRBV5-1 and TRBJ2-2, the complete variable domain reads KAGVTQTPRYLIKTRGQQVTLSCSPISGHRSVSWYQQTPGQGLQFLFEYFSETQRNKGNFPGRFSGRQFSNSRSEMNVSTLELGDSALYLCASSGWGIGELFFGEGSRLTVL.

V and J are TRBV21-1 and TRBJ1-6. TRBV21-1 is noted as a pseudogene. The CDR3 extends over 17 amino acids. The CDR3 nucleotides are TGTGCCTGCCGAACAGGGGAAGCGGGAGCATATAATTCACCCCTCCACTTT. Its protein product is CACRTGEAGAYNSPLHF.

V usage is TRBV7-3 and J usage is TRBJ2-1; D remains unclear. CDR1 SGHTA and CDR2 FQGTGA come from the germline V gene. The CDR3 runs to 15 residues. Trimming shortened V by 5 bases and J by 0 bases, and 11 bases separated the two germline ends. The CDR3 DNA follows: TGTGCCAGCAGCCCAACGCCTAGCTCCTACAATGAGCAGTTCTTC. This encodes CASSPTPSSYNEQFF.

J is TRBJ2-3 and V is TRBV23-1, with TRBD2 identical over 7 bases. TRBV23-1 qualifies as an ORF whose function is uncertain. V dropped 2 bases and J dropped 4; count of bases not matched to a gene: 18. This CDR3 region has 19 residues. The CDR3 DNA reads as TGCGCCAGCAGTCAAAGGACTGGGGGGAGCGGGGCAGTGGCAGATACGCAGTATTTT. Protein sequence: CASSQRTGGSGAVADTQYF.

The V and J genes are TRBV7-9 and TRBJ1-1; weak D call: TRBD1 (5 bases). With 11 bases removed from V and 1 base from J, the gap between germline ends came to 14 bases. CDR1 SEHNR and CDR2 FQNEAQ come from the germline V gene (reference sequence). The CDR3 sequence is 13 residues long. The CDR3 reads CASLTGGNTEAFF. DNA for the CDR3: TGTGCCTCCCTAACGGGGGGGAACACTGAAGCTTTCTTT.

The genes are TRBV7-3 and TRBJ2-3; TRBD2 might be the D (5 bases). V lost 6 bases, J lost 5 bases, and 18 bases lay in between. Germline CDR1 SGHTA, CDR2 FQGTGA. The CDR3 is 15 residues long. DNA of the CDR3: TGTGCCAGCAGTCGACGATCGGGGTCGGGAGATACGCAGTATTTT. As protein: CASSRRSGSGDTQYF.

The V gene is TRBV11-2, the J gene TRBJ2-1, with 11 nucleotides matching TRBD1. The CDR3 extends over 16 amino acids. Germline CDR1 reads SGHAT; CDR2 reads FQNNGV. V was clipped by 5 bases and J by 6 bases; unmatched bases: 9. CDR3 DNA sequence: TGTGCCAGCAGCAAGAGGGGACAGGGGGTCGGCAATGAGCAGTTCTTC. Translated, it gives CASSKRGQGVGNEQFF.

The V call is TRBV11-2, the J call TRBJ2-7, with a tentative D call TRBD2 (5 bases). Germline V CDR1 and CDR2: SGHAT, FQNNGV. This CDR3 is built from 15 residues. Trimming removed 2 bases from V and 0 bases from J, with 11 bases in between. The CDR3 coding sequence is TGTGCCAGCAGCTTATCTCCGGGAAACTCCTACGAGCAGTACTTC. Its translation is CASSLSPGNSYEQYF.

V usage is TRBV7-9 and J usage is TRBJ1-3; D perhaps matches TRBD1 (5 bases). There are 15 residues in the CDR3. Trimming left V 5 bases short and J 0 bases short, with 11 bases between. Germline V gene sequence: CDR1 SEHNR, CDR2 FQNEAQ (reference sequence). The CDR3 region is CASSETVPSGNTIYF. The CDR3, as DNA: TGTGCCAGCAGCGAGACAGTCCCCTCTGGAAACACCATATATTTT. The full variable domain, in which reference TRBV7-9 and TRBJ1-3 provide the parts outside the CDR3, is DTGVSQNPRHKITKRGQNVTFRCDPISEHNRLYWYRQTLGQGPEFLTYFQNEAQLEKSRLLSDRFSAERPKGSFSTLEIQRTEQGDSAMYLCASSETVPSGNTIYFGEGSWLTVV.

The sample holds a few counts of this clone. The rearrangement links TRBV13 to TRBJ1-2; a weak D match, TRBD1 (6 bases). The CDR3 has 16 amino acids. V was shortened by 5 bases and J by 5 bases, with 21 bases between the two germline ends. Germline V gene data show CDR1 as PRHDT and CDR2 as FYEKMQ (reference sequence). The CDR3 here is CASSPPRTALQYGYTF. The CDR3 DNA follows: TGTGCCAGCAGCCCACCCAGGACAGCCCTACAATATGGCTACACCTTC.

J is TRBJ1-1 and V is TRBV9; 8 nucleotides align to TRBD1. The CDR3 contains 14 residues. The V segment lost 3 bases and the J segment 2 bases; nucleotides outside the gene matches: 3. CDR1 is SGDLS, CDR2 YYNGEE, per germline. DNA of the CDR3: TGTGCCAGCAGCGCGGACAGGGACAACACTGAAGCTTTCTTT. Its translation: CASSADRDNTEAFF.

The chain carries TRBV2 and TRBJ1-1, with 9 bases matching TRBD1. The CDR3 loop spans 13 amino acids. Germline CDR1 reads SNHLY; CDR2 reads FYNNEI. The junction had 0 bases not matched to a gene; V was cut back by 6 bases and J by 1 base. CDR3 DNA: TGTGCCAGCAGGGACAGGGGGAACACTGAAGCTTTCTTT. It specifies CASRDRGNTEAFF. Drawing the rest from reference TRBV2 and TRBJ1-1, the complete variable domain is EPEVTQTPSHQVTQMGQEVILRCVPISNHLYFYWYRQILGQKVEFLVSFYNNEISEKSEIFDDQFSVERPDGSNFTLKIRSTKLEDSAMYFCASRDRGNTEAFFGQGTRLTVV.

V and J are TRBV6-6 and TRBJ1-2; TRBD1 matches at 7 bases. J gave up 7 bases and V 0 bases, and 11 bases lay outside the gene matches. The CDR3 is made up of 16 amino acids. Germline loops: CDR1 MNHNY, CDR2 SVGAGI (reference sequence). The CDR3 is CASSYSTGRARGGYTF. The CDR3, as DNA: TGTGCCAGCAGTTACTCGACAGGGAGAGCCCGGGGTGGCTACACCTTC.

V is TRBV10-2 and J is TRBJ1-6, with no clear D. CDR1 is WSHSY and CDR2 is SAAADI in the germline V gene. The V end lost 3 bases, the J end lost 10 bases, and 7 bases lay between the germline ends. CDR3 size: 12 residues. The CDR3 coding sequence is TGCGCCAGCAGTGATAATCCGTCACCCCTCCACTTT. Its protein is CASSDNPSPLHF.

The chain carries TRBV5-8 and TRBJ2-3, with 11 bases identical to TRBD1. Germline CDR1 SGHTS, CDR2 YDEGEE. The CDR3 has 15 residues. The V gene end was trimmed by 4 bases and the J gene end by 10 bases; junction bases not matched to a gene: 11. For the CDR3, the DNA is TGTGCCAGCAGCCGAGGACAGGGGGCGCGAATTGCGCAGTATTTT. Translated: CASSRGQGARIAQYF. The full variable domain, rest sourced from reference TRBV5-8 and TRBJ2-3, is EAGVTQSPTHLIKTRGQQATLRCSPISGHTSVYWYQQALGLGLQFLLWYDEGEERNRGNFPPRFSGRQFPNYSSELNVNALELEDSALYLCASSRGQGARIAQYFGPGTRLTVL.

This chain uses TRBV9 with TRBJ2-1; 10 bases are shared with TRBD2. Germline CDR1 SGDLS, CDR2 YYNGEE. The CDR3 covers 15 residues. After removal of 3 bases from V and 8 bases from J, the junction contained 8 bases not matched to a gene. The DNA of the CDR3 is TGTGCCAGCAGCGGAGAGCGGGGGGGCCTTGATGAGCAGTTCTTC. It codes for CASSGERGGLDEQFF. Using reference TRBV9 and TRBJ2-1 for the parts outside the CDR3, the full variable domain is DSGVTQTPKHLITATGQRVTLRCSPRSGDLSVYWYQQSLDQGLQFLIQYYNGEERAKGNILERFSAQQFPDLHSELNLSSLELGDSALYFCASSGERGGLDEQFFGPGTRLTVL.

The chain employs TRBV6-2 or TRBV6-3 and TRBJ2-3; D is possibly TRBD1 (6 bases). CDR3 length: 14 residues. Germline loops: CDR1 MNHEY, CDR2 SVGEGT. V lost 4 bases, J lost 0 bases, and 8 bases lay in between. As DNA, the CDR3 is TGTGCCAGCAGTTGGACAGAAAGCACAGATACGCAGTATTTT. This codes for CASSWTESTDTQYF.

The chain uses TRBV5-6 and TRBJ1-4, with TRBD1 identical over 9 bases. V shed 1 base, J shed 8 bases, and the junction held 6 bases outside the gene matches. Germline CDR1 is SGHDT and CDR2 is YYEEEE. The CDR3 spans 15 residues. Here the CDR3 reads CASSLSGTGSEKLFF. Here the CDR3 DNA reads TGTGCCAGCAGCTTGTCCGGGACAGGGAGCGAAAAACTGTTTTTT.

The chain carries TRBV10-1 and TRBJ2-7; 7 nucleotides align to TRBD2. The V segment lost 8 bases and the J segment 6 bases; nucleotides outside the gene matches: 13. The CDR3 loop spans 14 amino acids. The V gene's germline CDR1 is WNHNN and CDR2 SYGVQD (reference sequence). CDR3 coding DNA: TGCGCCAGCCCCTCGGGACTAAATAGCGGCGAGCAGTACTTC. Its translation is CASPSGLNSGEQYF.

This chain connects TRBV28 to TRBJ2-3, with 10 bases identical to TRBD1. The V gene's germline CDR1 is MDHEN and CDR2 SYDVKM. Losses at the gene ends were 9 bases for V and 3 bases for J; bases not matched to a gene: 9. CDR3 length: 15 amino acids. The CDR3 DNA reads TGTGCCAGTAAAACCGGGACAGGGGAGACAGATACGCAGTATTTT. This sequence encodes CASKTGTGETDTQYF.